The 6 T cell receptor beta chains presented below share a single source sample, sequenced in a study of blood T cell repertoires in COVID-19. Some clones are missing from TCRdb's copy, which holds only in-frame ones; the method was immunoSEQ multiplex PCR. Altogether about 83,000 clones are present, about 86% being singletons, with the ten largest covering about a fifth. The sample comprised peripheral blood. Source of these receptors: a woman aged 80 or over in a cohort sampled during active or convalescent COVID-19.

This chain connects TRBV7-3 to TRBJ2-1; TRBD2 agrees at 14 bases. The CDR3 is 19 residues long. Germline CDR1 is SGHTA and CDR2 is FQGTGA. Trimming cost V 5 bases and J 5 bases; bases outside gene matches: 14. The CDR3 protein is CASSPNPGLAGESHNEQFF. CDR3 in DNA: TGTGCCAGCAGCCCAAACCCGGGACTAGCGGGAGAAAGCCACAATGAGCAGTTCTTC.

Only a few counts were recorded for this clone. The gene calls are TRBV30 and TRBJ1-6; D is unclear. Per the germline V gene, CDR1 is GTSNPN and CDR2 is SVGIG (reference sequence). V was shortened by 0 bases and J by 2 bases, with 8 bases between the two germline ends. The CDR3 spans 15 residues. Written as DNA, the CDR3 is TGTGCCTGGAGTGTAGGAGGCCCCTATAATTCACCCCTCCACTTT. Amino acid sequence: CAWSVGGPYNSPLHF.

V usage is TRBV11-2 and J usage is TRBJ2-1, with TRBD2 matching over 9 bases. CDR1 and CDR2 (germline): SGHAT, FQNNGV. This CDR3 is built from 18 residues. Trimming took 5 bases from V and 7 from J; bases not matched to a gene: 18. This CDR3 reads CASSGNSGSPKGGNEQFF. CDR3 in DNA: TGTGCCAGCAGCGGAAATAGCGGGAGCCCCAAGGGAGGAAATGAGCAGTTCTTC.

In this sample, this clone turned up a few times. The chain has TRBV19 and TRBJ1-5; possible D gene TRBD1, 6 bases. Germline-derived CDR1 and CDR2 are LNHDA and SQIVND (reference sequence). This CDR3 comprises 13 residues. V was shortened by 10 bases and J by 6 bases, with 16 bases between the two germline ends. Written as DNA, the CDR3 is TGTGCCACCATAGACAGGAGTGGTCAGCCCCAGCATTTT. Amino acids: CATIDRSGQPQHF.

The chain links TRBV19 to TRBJ2-2, with a possible D match to TRBD1 (6 bases). Germline assignment: CDR1 LNHDA and CDR2 SQIVND (reference sequence). This CDR3 region has 13 residues. The V and J ends lost 6 bases and 6 bases respectively, with 11 bases between them. The chain's CDR3 is CASRLEGAGELFF. In nucleotides, the CDR3 is TGTGCCAGTAGGCTCGAGGGGGCCGGGGAGCTGTTTTTT.

This chain uses TRBV20-1 with TRBJ2-7; D possibly corresponds to TRBD2 (6 bases). The CDR3 loop spans 11 amino acids. CDR1 is DFQATT and CDR2 is SNEGSKA in the germline V gene (reference sequence). V gave up 3 bases and J gave up 6 bases, with 9 bases separating them. In DNA, the CDR3 is TGCAGTGCTAGTGGGGGAGGCGAGCAGTACTTC. Its translation is CSASGGGEQYF.